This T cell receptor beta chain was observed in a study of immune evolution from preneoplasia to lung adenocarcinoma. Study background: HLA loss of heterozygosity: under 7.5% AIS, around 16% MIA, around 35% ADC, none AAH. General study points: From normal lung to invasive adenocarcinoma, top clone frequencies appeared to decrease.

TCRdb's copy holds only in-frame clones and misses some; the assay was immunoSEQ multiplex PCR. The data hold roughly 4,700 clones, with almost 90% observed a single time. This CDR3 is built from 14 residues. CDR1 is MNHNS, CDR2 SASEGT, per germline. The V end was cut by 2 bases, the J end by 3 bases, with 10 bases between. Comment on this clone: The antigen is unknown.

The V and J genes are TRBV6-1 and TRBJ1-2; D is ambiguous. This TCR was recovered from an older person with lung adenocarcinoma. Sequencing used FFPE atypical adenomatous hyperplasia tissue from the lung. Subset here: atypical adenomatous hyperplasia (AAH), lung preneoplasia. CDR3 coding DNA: TGTGCCAGCAGTGAAACGATTGGGGACTATGGCTACACCTTC. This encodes CASSETIGDYGYTF.